These 25 T cell receptor beta chains came from one sample sequenced in a study of T cell responses to AZD1222 COVID-19 vaccine. Method: immunoSEQ multiplex PCR; TCRdb's copy keeps in-frame clones and lacks some. Found here are roughly 80,000 clones, about 93% of them singletons; the top ten hold 4.5%. Sequencing used peripheral blood, obtained on day 0 of MenACWY control vaccination. These receptors came from an adult in good health.

This chain uses TRBV5-1 with TRBJ2-1; D is undetermined. CDR1 is SGHRS and CDR2 is YFSETQ in the germline V gene. The CDR3 runs to 15 residues. Trimming shortened V by 0 bases and J by 0 bases, and 7 bases separated the two germline ends. The CDR3 bases are TGCGCCAGCAGCTTGGGCGGAGTCTCCTACAATGAGCAGTTCTTC. Its translation is CASSLGGVSYNEQFF.

The chain's CDR3 is CATRRAEGTEAFF. CDR3 bases: TGTGCCACCCGACGGGCGGAAGGCACTGAAGCTTTCTTT. The chain couples TRBV9 to TRBJ1-1; D not resolved. The CDR3 has 13 amino acids. Trimming left V 9 bases short and J 4 bases short, with 16 bases between. Germline V CDR1 and CDR2: SGDLS, YYNGEE.

The chain recombines TRBV4-3 with TRBJ2-5, with 7 bases fitting TRBD2. Trimming took 1 base from V and 3 from J; bases not matched to a gene: 8. This CDR3 is 16 amino acids long. Germline CDR1 LGHNA, CDR2 YSLEER. DNA of the CDR3: TGCGCCAGCAGCCAAGGTGAGGCGGGAGAGGAAGAGACCCAGTACTTC. Translating gives CASSQGEAGEEETQYF.

The V gene is TRBV6-4, the J gene TRBJ1-1; the match to TRBD1 covers 9 bases. This CDR3 contains 15 residues. The junction had 11 bases not matched to a gene; V was cut back by 6 bases and J by 6 bases. The V gene's germline CDR1 is MRHNA and CDR2 SNTAGT. CDR3 sequence (DNA): TGTGCCAGCAGGAGACAGGGGGAGGACATTGCTGAAGCTTTCTTT. Its translation is CASRRQGEDIAEAFF.

J is TRBJ1-2 and V is TRBV24-1, with D possibly TRBD1 on 6 matching bases. Germline-derived CDR1 and CDR2 are KGHDR and SFDVKD. With 4 bases removed from V and 3 bases from J, the gap between germline ends came to 14 bases. CDR3 length equals 15 residues. The CDR3 spells CATSDSNQGHYGYTF. CDR3 nucleotide sequence: TGTGCCACCAGTGACTCAAATCAGGGGCACTATGGCTACACCTTC.

The chain combines TRBV1 with TRBJ1-3; the table gives TRBD1 as D, unverified against the DNA. TRBV1 is a documented pseudogene. The length of the CDR3 is 19 residues. The CDR3 DNA is TGCACCAGCAGCCAAGCAAGGGGGCGGTTTTTTACGTCTGGAAACACCATATATTTT. It encodes CTSSQARGRFFTSGNTIYF.

The chain employs TRBV27 and TRBJ2-7, with D unresolved. Germline assignment: CDR1 MNHEY and CDR2 SMNVEV (reference sequence). Trimming took off 5 bases at V and 3 bases at J, with 17 bases between the two ends. This CDR3 is built from 15 residues. In DNA, the CDR3 is TGTGCCAGCAGTCCGTCGCGACCAACCATCTACGAGCAGTACTTC. Protein: CASSPSRPTIYEQYF.

This clone was detected once. The J gene is TRBJ1-3, the V gene TRBV21-1; the table's TRBD1 call for D was not verified on the DNA. TRBV21-1 is flagged as a pseudogene. The CDR3 has 16 amino acids. The CDR3 DNA is TGTGCCAGCAGCGTTAGGGGCCACAGCTCTGGAAACACCATATATTTT. The encoded protein is CASSVRGHSSGNTIYF.

The rearrangement links TRBV29-1 to TRBJ2-6; TRBD1 matches 7 bases. Germline lookup yields CDR1 SQVTM and CDR2 ANQGSEA. Trimming took 4 bases from V and 1 from J; bases not matched to a gene: 4. The CDR3 consists of 15 residues. The CDR3 nucleotides are TGCAGCGTTGGACAGGGAGCTTCTGGGGCCAACGTCCTGACTTTC. Its protein product is CSVGQGASGANVLTF.

A single count supports this clone. The rearrangement joins TRBV6-5 to TRBJ2-3; D unclear. Germline V lookup: CDR1 MNHEY, CDR2 SVGAGI. The CDR3 loop spans 14 amino acids. Trimming left V 4 bases short and J 0 bases short, with 8 bases between. CDR3 nucleotides: TGTGCCAGCAGTTCTCGCCGAAGCACAGATACGCAGTATTTT. Translated: CASSSRRSTDTQYF.

This chain links TRBV20-1 with TRBJ1-5, with a possible D match to TRBD1 (5 bases). This CDR3 has 13 amino acids. Germline assignment: CDR1 DFQATT and CDR2 SNEGSKA (reference sequence). Trimming took off 3 bases at V and 3 bases at J, with 9 bases between the two ends. CDR3 nucleotides: TGCAGTGCTAGTCAGGGCCCCAATCAGCCCCAGCATTTT. Its translation: CSASQGPNQPQHF.

The V gene is TRBV7-6, the J gene TRBJ2-3; 10 bases map to TRBD2. V trimming: 3 bases; J trimming: 5 bases; junction bases outside the gene matches: 11. Germline assignment: CDR1 SGHVS and CDR2 FNYEAQ. This CDR3 comprises 17 residues. CDR3 DNA: TGTGCCAGCAGCTTGCCTAGCGGGAGTACCTACAAAGATACGCAGTATTTT. Protein sequence: CASSLPSGSTYKDTQYF. Drawing the rest from reference TRBV7-6 and TRBJ2-3, the complete variable domain is GAGVSQSPRYKVTKRGQDVALRCDPISGHVSLYWYRQALGQGPEFLTYFNYEAQQDKSGLPNDRFSAERPEGSISTLTIQRTEQRDSAMYRCASSLPSGSTYKDTQYFGPGTRLTVL.

The chain combines TRBV15 with TRBJ2-5; TRBD2 aligns across 10 bases. From germline, CDR1 is LNHNV and CDR2 YYDKDF (reference sequence). V shed 5 bases and J 4 bases; nucleotides not matched to a gene: 10. CDR3 length: 16 residues. Here the CDR3 reads CATSSSGSGFRETQYF. DNA of the CDR3: TGTGCCACCAGCTCTAGCGGGAGTGGGTTCAGAGAGACCCAGTACTTC.

The V gene is TRBV7-9, the J gene TRBJ2-1, with a weak D call TRBD2 (6 bases). Trimming pared 1 base from V and 6 bases from J, leaving 10 bases between. Per germline, CDR1 SEHNR and CDR2 FQNEAQ (reference sequence). The CDR3 spans 14 residues. In nucleotides, the CDR3 is TGTGCCAGCAGCTTAGGGCTAGCGCCCAATGAGCAGTTCTTC. As protein: CASSLGLAPNEQFF.

The CDR3 here is CATRTGGYEQYF. The CDR3 DNA sequence: TGTGCCACTAGGACAGGCGGCTACGAGCAGTACTTC. This chain joins TRBV19 and TRBJ2-7, with TRBD1 matching over 7 bases. Unmatched junction bases numbered 6, after V lost 10 bases and J lost 3 bases. In germline, CDR1 is LNHDA, CDR2 SQIVND (reference sequence). The CDR3 consists of 12 residues.

The J gene is TRBJ1-5, the V gene TRBV12-5; possible D gene TRBD1, 5 bases. Trimming stripped 9 bases from V and 4 bases from J, with 13 bases between. This CDR3 contains 13 residues. CDR1 LGHNT and CDR2 FRNRAP come from the germline V gene. The CDR3 DNA is TGTGCTAGGGTCCCCGGGGGAAATCAGCCCCAGCATTTT. Its translation is CARVPGGNQPQHF.

The chain has TRBV9 and TRBJ2-2; TRBD2 aligns across 7 bases. CDR3 length: 14 residues. The J segment lost 6 bases and the V segment lost 6 bases, leaving 8 bases of the junction unmatched. The germline V gene has CDR1 SGDLS and CDR2 YYNGEE. This chain's CDR3 is CASTTGRPAGELFF. The CDR3, as DNA: TGTGCCAGCACGACCGGGAGGCCCGCCGGGGAGCTGTTTTTT.

This chain connects TRBV18 to TRBJ2-2; D is perhaps TRBD2 (5 bases). V shed 2 bases and J shed 2 bases, with 9 bases lying between them. The CDR3 is 15 amino acids. In germline, CDR1 is KGHSH, CDR2 LQKENI. CDR3 DNA sequence: TGTGCCAGCTCACCATATCCGGGAAACACCGGGGAGCTGTTTTTT. This encodes CASSPYPGNTGELFF.

The chain combines TRBV10-3 with TRBJ2-7; TRBD1 is a possible D gene (6 bases). The CDR3 totals 10 residues. V was trimmed by 6 bases and J by 12 bases, leaving 12 bases between them. Germline V gene data show CDR1 as ENHRY and CDR2 as SYGVKD. CDR3 residues: CAIRQGERYF. CDR3 in DNA: TGTGCCATCAGACAGGGAGAACGGTACTTC.

CDR3 protein: CASSYRNQGYAFF. In DNA form, the CDR3 reads TGTGCCAGCAGTTACCGAAATCAGGGATACGCTTTCTTT. The chain has TRBV6-5 and TRBJ1-1; weak D call: TRBD1 (5 bases). Germline V gene lookup returns CDR1 MNHEY and CDR2 SVGAGI. Trimming removed 2 bases at V and 11 bases at J, with 15 bases between. The CDR3 runs 13 residues.

V is TRBV10-2 and J is TRBJ2-7; D uncertain. Trimming took off 4 bases at V and 6 bases at J, with 7 bases between the two ends. In germline, CDR1 is WSHSY, CDR2 SAAADI. The CDR3 sequence is 11 residues long. The DNA for the CDR3 is TGCGCCAGCAGTGGGGGTTCCGAGCAGTACTTC. Its translation is CASSGGSEQYF.

This clone was recorded a few times. The chain uses TRBV23-1 and TRBJ2-1; 9 nucleotides match TRBD2. TRBV23-1 belongs to the ORF category, with a function that is uncertain. After removal of 2 bases from V and 4 bases from J, the junction contained 24 bases not matched to a gene. This CDR3 spans 22 amino acids. CDR3 DNA: TGCGCCAGCAGTCAAGCCCCATCCGGAGCGGGAGGTTCCCCCAATTATTACAATGAGCAGTTCTTC. Translation gives CASSQAPSGAGGSPNYYNEQFF.

This sequence joins TRBV5-4 and TRBJ1-6; D not resolved. Germline assignment: CDR1 SGHNT and CDR2 YYREEE (reference sequence). The V and J ends lost 4 bases and 4 bases respectively, with 9 bases between them. This CDR3 has 14 amino acids. This CDR3 is CASSLQRYNSPLHF. For the CDR3, the DNA is TGTGCCAGCAGCCTACAGCGGTATAATTCACCCCTCCACTTT.

V gene TRBV6-1 combines with J gene TRBJ1-3; no reliable D call. The CDR3 is made up of 18 amino acids. The V gene's germline CDR1 is MNHNS and CDR2 SASEGT. Trimming pared 2 bases from V and 0 bases from J, leaving 17 bases between. CDR3 in amino acids: CASSESIGGPISGNTIYF. The CDR3 DNA sequence: TGTGCCAGCAGTGAAAGTATCGGTGGTCCGATCTCTGGAAACACCATATATTTT.

This chain joins TRBV18 and TRBJ1-5, with a weak D call TRBD1 (5 bases). Trimming stripped 5 bases from V and 0 bases from J, with 8 bases between. The CDR3 is made up of 14 amino acids. CDR1 and CDR2 (germline): KGHSH, LQKENI. For the CDR3, the DNA is TGTGCCAGCTCAGCACAGGATAGCAATCAGCCCCAGCATTTT. Protein product: CASSAQDSNQPQHF.